A selection of T cell receptor beta chains follows, all from one sample in a study of identical twins. TCRdb reprocessed the 5' RACE reads via MiXCR and lists one record per CDR3 protein. This table has roughly 1.6 million distinct CDR3 sequences, about 31% appearing once. Source material: cord blood. The receptors stem from a newborn girl in good health. CDR3s leave out the opening cysteine and the closing phenylalanine or tryptophan. Fields, in order: CDR3 length, V gene, J gene, CDR3 protein.

CDR3 length: 13; V gene: TRBV6-2/TRBV6-3; J gene: TRBJ2-3; CDR3 protein: ASSGGIGGTDTQY
CDR3 length: 11; V gene: TRBV25-1; J gene: TRBJ2-1; CDR3 protein: ASREPAGNEQF
CDR3 length: 14; V gene: TRBV5-1; J gene: TRBJ1-3; CDR3 protein: ASSLAMGTARNTIY
CDR3 length: 12; V gene: TRBV7-2; J gene: TRBJ2-1; CDR3 protein: ASNSQGHYNEQF
CDR3 length: 11; V gene: TRBV7-9; J gene: TRBJ1-5; CDR3 protein: ASSSLTNQPQH
CDR3 length: 13; V gene: TRBV20-1; J gene: TRBJ1-6; CDR3 protein: SARTRVTANSPLH
CDR3 length: 14; V gene: TRBV5-1; J gene: TRBJ1-1; CDR3 protein: ASSLEAGVSYTEAF
CDR3 length: 15; V gene: TRBV2; J gene: TRBJ2-1; CDR3 protein: ATPGLAGVGRYNEQF
CDR3 length: 12; V gene: TRBV12-3/TRBV12-4; J gene: TRBJ2-1; CDR3 protein: ASSLADFSNEQF
CDR3 length: 12; V gene: TRBV5-1; J gene: TRBJ1-1; CDR3 protein: ASSLAWVITEAF
CDR3 length: 12; V gene: TRBV20-1; J gene: TRBJ1-1; CDR3 protein: SASHLQENTEAF
CDR3 length: 14; V gene: TRBV2; J gene: TRBJ2-3; CDR3 protein: ASSEMGPSSPDTQY
CDR3 length: 11; V gene: TRBV2; J gene: TRBJ2-5; CDR3 protein: ARRRGVQETQY
CDR3 length: 14; V gene: TRBV25-1; J gene: TRBJ2-7; CDR3 protein: ASRQTGTGLYNEQY
CDR3 length: 14; V gene: TRBV7-8; J gene: TRBJ1-1; CDR3 protein: ASSYLQGAQGTEAF
CDR3 length: 14; V gene: TRBV3-1; J gene: TRBJ2-1; CDR3 protein: ASSQDQAVGSYEQH
CDR3 length: 14; V gene: TRBV10-3; J gene: TRBJ2-7; CDR3 protein: AISATTGLGSYEQY
CDR3 length: 15; V gene: TRBV2; J gene: TRBJ2-3; CDR3 protein: ASSLERTSLIPDTQY
CDR3 length: 11; V gene: TRBV29-1; J gene: TRBJ2-1; CDR3 protein: SVEEGRYNEQF
CDR3 length: 13; V gene: TRBV4-2; J gene: TRBJ2-5; CDR3 protein: ASSQEWSGQETQY
CDR3 length: 12; V gene: TRBV4-2; J gene: TRBJ2-5; CDR3 protein: ASCQDTSEETQY
CDR3 length: 13; V gene: TRBV6-5; J gene: TRBJ2-3; CDR3 protein: ASNTGLGATDTQY
CDR3 length: 13; V gene: TRBV5-1; J gene: TRBJ1-1; CDR3 protein: ASSFTGLQSTEAF